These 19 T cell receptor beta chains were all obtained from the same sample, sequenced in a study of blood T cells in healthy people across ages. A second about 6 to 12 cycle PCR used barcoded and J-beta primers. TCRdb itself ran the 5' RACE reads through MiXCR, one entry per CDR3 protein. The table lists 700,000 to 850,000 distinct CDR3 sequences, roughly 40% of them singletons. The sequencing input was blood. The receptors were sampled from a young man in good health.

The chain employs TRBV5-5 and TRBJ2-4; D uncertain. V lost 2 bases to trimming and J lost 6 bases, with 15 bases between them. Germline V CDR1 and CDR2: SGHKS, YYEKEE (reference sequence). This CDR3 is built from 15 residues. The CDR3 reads CASSLSQHLGNIQYF. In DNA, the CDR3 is TGTGCCAGCAGCTTAAGCCAGCACTTGGGAAACATTCAGTACTTC.

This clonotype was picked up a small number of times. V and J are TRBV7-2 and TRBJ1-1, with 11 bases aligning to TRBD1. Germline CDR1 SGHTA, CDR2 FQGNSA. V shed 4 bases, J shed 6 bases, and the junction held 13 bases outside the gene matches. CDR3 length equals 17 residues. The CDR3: CASSWTGGHLRGPEAFF. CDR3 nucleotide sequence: TGTGCCAGCAGCTGGACAGGGGGCCACTTGAGGGGCCCTGAAGCTTTCTTT.

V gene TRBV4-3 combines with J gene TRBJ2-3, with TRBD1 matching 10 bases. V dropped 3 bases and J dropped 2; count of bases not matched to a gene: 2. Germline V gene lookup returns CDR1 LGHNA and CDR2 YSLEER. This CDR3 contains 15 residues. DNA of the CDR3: TGCGCCAGCAGCCAGGACAGGGGGGTCACAGATACGCAGTATTTT. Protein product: CASSQDRGVTDTQYF.

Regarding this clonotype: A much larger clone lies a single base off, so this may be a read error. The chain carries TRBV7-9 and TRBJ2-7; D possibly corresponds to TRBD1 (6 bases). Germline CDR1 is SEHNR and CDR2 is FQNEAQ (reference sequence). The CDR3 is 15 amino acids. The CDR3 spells CVSSLAKGTINEQYF. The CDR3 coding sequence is TGTGTCAGCAGCTTAGCAAAGGGGACAATTAACGAGCAGTACTTC.

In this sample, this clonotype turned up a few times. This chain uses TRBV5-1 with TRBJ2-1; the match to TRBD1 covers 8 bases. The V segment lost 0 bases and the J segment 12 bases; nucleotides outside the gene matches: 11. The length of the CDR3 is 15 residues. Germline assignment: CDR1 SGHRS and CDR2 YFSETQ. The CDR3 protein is CASSLEATGARVQFF. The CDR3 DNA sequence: TGCGCCAGCAGCTTGGAGGCGACAGGGGCGAGGGTGCAGTTCTTC.

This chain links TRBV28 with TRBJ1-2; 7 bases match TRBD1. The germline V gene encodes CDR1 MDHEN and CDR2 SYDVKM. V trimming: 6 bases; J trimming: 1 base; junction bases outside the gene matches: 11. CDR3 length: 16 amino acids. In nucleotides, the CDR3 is TGTGCCAGCAGAACAACGTGGACAGGACGTAACTATGGCTACACCTTC. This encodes CASRTTWTGRNYGYTF.

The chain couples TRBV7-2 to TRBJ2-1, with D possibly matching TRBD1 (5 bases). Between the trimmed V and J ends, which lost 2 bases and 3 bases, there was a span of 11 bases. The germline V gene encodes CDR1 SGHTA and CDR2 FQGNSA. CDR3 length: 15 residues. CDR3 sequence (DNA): TGTGCCAGCAGCTTAAGGACAACTATCTACAATGAGCAGTTCTTC. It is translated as CASSLRTTIYNEQFF.

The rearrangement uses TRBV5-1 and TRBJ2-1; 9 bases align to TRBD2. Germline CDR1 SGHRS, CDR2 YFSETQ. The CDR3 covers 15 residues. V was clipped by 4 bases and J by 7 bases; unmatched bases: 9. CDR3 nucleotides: TGCGCCAGCAGCCCTAGCGGGGAAACCTCTAATGAGCAGTTCTTC. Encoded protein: CASSPSGETSNEQFF.

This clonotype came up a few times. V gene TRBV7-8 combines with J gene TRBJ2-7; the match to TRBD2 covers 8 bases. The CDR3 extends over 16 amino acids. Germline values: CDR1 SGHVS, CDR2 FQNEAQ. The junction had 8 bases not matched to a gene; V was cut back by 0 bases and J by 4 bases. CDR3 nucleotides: TGTGCCAGCAGCTTAGCTGCGGGGGGCCTTATTTACGAGCAGTACTTC. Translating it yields CASSLAAGGLIYEQYF.

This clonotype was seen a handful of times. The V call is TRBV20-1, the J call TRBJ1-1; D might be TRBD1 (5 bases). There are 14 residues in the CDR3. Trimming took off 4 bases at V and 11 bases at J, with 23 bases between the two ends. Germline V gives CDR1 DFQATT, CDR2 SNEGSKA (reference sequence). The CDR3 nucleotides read TGCAGTGCTACCGACTTATTTGGGACCCATGGGGCTTTCTTT. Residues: CSATDLFGTHGAFF.

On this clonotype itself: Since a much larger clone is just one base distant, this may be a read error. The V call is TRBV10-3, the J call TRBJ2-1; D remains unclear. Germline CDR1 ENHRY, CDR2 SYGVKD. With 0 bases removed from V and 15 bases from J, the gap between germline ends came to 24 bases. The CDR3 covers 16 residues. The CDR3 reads CAISESTAQSDGRGFF. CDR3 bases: TGTGCCATCAGTGAGTCGACTGCCCAGAGCGATGGTAGAGGGTTCTTC.

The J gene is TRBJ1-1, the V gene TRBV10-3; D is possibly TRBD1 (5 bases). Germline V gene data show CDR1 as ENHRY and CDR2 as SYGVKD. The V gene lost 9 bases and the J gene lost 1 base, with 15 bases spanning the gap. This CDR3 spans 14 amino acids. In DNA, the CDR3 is TGTGCCATTCAGGGAGTCCTCCAGAACACTGAAGCTTTCTTT. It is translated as CAIQGVLQNTEAFF.

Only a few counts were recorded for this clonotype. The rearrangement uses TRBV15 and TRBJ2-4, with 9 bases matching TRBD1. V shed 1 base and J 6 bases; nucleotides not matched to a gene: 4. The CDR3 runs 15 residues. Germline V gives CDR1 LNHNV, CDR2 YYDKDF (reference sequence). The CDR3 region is CATSRATGGLNIQYF. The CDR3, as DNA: TGTGCCACCAGCAGAGCAACAGGGGGCTTAAACATTCAGTACTTC.

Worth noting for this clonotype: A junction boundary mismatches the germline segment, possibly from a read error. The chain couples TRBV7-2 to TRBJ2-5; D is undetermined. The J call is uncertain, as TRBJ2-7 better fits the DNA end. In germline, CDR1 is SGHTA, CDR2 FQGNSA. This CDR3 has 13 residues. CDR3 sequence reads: CAGSKAAPYEQYF. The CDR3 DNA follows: TGTGCCGGCAGTAAGGCAGCCCCCTACGAGCAGTACTTC.

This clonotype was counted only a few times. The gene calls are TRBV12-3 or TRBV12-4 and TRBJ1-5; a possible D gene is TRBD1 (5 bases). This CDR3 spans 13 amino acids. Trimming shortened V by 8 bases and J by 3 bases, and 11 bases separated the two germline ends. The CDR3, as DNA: TGTGCCAGCGGCCGGGACCACAATCAGCCCCAGCATTTT. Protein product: CASGRDHNQPQHF.

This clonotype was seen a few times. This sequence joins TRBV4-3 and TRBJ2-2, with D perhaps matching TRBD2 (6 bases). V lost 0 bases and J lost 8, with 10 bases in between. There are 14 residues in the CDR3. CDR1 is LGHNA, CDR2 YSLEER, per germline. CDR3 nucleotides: TGCGCCAGCAGCCAAGAGGGGGGTTCTGGGGAGCTGTTTTTT. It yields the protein CASSQEGGSGELFF.

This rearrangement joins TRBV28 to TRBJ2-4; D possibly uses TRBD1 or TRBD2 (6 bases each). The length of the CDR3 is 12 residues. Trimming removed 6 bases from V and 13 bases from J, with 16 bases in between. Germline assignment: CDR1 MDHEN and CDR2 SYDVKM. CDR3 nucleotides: TGTGCCAGCAGCGGGGGCCATGGGGAGCAGTACTTC. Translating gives CASSGGHGEQYF.

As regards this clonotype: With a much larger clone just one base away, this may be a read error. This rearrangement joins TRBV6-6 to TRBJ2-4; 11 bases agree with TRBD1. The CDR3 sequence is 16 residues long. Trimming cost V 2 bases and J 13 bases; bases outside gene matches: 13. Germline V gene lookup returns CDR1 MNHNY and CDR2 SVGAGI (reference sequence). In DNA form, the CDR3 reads TGTGCCAGCAGTTACCCCGGACAGGGGGCCCAAAATGAGCAGTACTTC. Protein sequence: CASSYPGQGAQNEQYF.

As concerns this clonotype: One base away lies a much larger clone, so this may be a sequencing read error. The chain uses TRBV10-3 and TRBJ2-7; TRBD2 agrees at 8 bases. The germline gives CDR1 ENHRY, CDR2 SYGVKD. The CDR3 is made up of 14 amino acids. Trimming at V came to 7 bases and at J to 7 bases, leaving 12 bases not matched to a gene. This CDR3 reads CAIKLAGVYNEQYF. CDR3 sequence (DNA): TGTGCCATCAAGCTAGCGGGCGTATACAATGAGCAGTACTTC.